One and the same sample provided the 16 T cell receptor beta chains below, sequenced in a study of Ad26.COV2.S vaccination and SARS-CoV-2 variants (dated by TCRdb to the early 2020s). Library preparation was by the immunoSEQ multiplex PCR assay. TCRdb took over this immuneACCESS table, retaining in-frame rearrangements with V and J assigned. Such tables are incomplete; in checked studies, under half of the missing clones stem from an unresolved V gene, and the remainder is unexplained. The table for this sample lists tens of thousands of clones; roughly 84% of them were counted only once. Roughly 45% of the sample belongs to the ten largest clones. The time point label on this specimen signifies: individuals recovered from natural SARS-CoV-2 infection. The specimen comprised peripheral blood, sampled after recovery from COVID-19. These receptors came from a human donor who had recovered from COVID-19.

The J gene is TRBJ2-3, the V gene TRBV7-3; the D is unclear. The germline CDR1 and CDR2 sequences are SGHTA and FQGTGA. Trimming cost V 2 bases and J 3 bases, with 6 bases left between them. This CDR3 is built from 13 residues. CDR3 in DNA: TGTGCCAGCAGCTTATGGGTGACAGATACGCAGTATTTT. It codes for CASSLWVTDTQYF.

This rearrangement joins TRBV30 to TRBJ1-1, with D perhaps TRBD1 (6 bases). Germline V gives CDR1 GTSNPN, CDR2 SVGIG (reference sequence). CDR3 length: 17 amino acids. With 3 bases removed from V and 0 bases from J, the gap between germline ends came to 20 bases. As DNA, the CDR3 is TGTGCCTGGAGGGGGGCAGGGATATCCCTCATGAACACTGAAGCTTTCTTT. Translation: CAWRGAGISLMNTEAFF.

The genes are TRBV29-1 and TRBJ1-2, with D possibly TRBD1 on 6 matching bases. Per the germline V gene, CDR1 is SQVTM and CDR2 is ANQGSEA. The ends were cut back, 1 base at V and 3 bases at J, with 12 bases in the middle. The CDR3 loop spans 14 amino acids. CDR3 in amino acids: CSVEAGAGYYGYTF. The CDR3 nucleotides are TGCAGCGTTGAAGCGGGGGCGGGGTACTATGGCTACACCTTC.

V gene TRBV7-2 combines with J gene TRBJ2-7; tentative D call: TRBD2 (5 bases). Trimming shortened V by 5 bases and J by 4 bases, and 12 bases separated the two germline ends. Germline assignment: CDR1 SGHTA and CDR2 FQGNSA. There are 13 residues in the CDR3. The CDR3: CASSLRAGYEQYV. In DNA, the CDR3 is TGTGCCAGCAGCCTAAGGGCGGGTTACGAGCAGTACGTC.

This rearrangement joins TRBV7-9 to TRBJ1-1; D is perhaps TRBD1 (6 bases). The CDR3 loop spans 17 amino acids. V was trimmed by 1 base and J by 1 base, leaving 16 bases between them. Germline-derived CDR1 and CDR2 are SEHNR and FQNEAQ (reference sequence). The CDR3 sequence: CASSLVESAGANTEAFF. For the CDR3, the DNA is TGTGCCAGCAGCTTAGTGGAGTCTGCAGGGGCGAACACTGAAGCTTTCTTT.

This clone has only one observation. The chain employs TRBV7-2 and TRBJ2-3; a weak D match, TRBD2 (5 bases). This CDR3 comprises 14 residues. V was clipped by 1 base and J by 7 bases, with 12 bases between them. Germline V gene sequence: CDR1 SGHTA, CDR2 FQGNSA. The CDR3 DNA sequence: TGTGCCAGCAGCTTAGACTCCTCCGGGAATACGCAGTATTTT. Protein product: CASSLDSSGNTQYF.

This rearrangement joins TRBV3-1 (or the pseudogene TRBV3-2) to TRBJ2-1, with TRBD2 matching over 11 bases. From germline, CDR1 is LGHDT and CDR2 YNNKEL (reference sequence). The CDR3 spans 15 residues. Unmatched junction bases numbered 2, after V lost 5 bases and J lost 2 bases. The CDR3 is CASSLLAGAYNEQFF. CDR3 nucleotides: TGTGCCAGCAGCTTACTAGCGGGGGCCTACAATGAGCAGTTCTTC.

The sample holds a few counts of this clone. V usage is TRBV6-5 and J usage is TRBJ2-7; the D is unclear. The CDR3 is made up of 14 amino acids. The germline gives CDR1 MNHEY, CDR2 SVGAGI. V was clipped by 6 bases and J by 1 base, with 13 bases between them. CDR3 nucleotides: TGTGCCAGCAGACGAGACTTCGAATCCTACGAGCAGTACGTC. Encoded protein: CASRRDFESYEQYV.

V gene TRBV7-2 combines with J gene TRBJ2-5; 10 nucleotides match TRBD1. Per germline, CDR1 SGHTA and CDR2 FQGNSA. Losses at the gene ends were 5 bases for V and 5 bases for J; bases not matched to a gene: 5. The CDR3 is made up of 14 amino acids. The CDR3 nucleotides read TGTGCCAGCAGCCGGGACAGGGGAGCGGAGACCCAGTACTTC. Protein sequence: CASSRDRGAETQYF.

The chain joins TRBV5-1 to TRBJ2-7, with 12 bases fitting TRBD1. This CDR3 region has 14 residues. CDR1 and CDR2 from the germline V gene are SGHRS and YFSETQ. V lost 8 bases and J lost 6; bases outside the gene matches: 9. The CDR3 reads CASVPGQGAGEQYF. The CDR3 bases are TGCGCCAGTGTACCGGGACAGGGGGCTGGCGAGCAGTACTTC.

The chain employs TRBV9 and TRBJ2-2; 7 bases are shared with TRBD1. With 3 bases clipped from V and 3 bases from J, the junction kept 2 bases outside the gene matches. The CDR3 is 14 amino acids. Looked up from germline, CDR1 is SGDLS and CDR2 is YYNGEE. Here the CDR3 DNA reads TGTGCCAGCAGCGGGGACAGCCACACCGGGGAGCTGTTTTTT. Encoded protein: CASSGDSHTGELFF. Filled out from reference TRBV9 and TRBJ2-2, the complete variable domain reads DSGVTQTPKHLITATGQRVTLRCSPRSGDLSVYWYQQSLDQGLQFLIQYYNGEERAKGNILERFSAQQFPDLHSELNLSSLELGDSALYFCASSGDSHTGELFFGEGSRLTVL.

The chain joins TRBV28 to TRBJ2-5; possible D gene TRBD2, 7 bases. The CDR3 length is 15 residues. The germline V and J ends were trimmed by 3 bases and 1 base, with 12 bases remaining between them. From germline, CDR1 is MDHEN and CDR2 SYDVKM. CDR3 nucleotide sequence: TGTGCCAGCAGTTTGGGGGGGGGCCCCCAAGAGACCCAGTACTTC. Amino acids: CASSLGGGPQETQYF.

The CDR3: CASRRDLNSPLHF. The CDR3 region has the DNA TGTGCCAGCAGGAGGGACCTTAATTCACCCCTCCACTTT. The V gene is TRBV11-3, the J gene TRBJ1-6; D possibly corresponds to TRBD1 (5 bases). V was pared by 6 bases and J by 6 bases, with 9 bases between. CDR1 is SGHNT, CDR2 YENEEA, per germline. The CDR3 length is 13 residues. The whole variable domain, filled in from reference TRBV11-3 and TRBJ1-6, reads EAGVVQSPRYKIIEKKQPVAFWCNPISGHNTLYWYLQNLGQGPELLIRYENEEAVDDSQLPKDRFSAERLKGVDSTLKIQPAELGDSAVYLCASRRDLNSPLHFGNGTRLTVT.

This chain uses TRBV27 with TRBJ1-5, with TRBD1 matching 7 bases. Trimming removed 6 bases from V and 3 bases from J; junction bases left unmatched: 2. The germline V gene encodes CDR1 MNHEY and CDR2 SMNVEV (reference sequence). The CDR3 is 13 residues long. This CDR3 reads CASRGQLNQPQHF. The CDR3 nucleotides are TGTGCCAGCAGGGGACAGCTCAATCAGCCCCAGCATTTT.

The chain employs TRBV15 and TRBJ2-6; D is unclear. V was trimmed by 2 bases and J by 4 bases, leaving 18 bases between them. The germline V gene has CDR1 LNHNV and CDR2 YYDKDF (reference sequence). CDR3 length: 18 residues. CDR3 in DNA: TGTGCCACCAGCAGAACCACCCCTATGATGAGGGGGGCCAACGTCCTGACTTTC. Amino acids: CATSRTTPMMRGANVLTF.

The V call is TRBV29-1, the J call TRBJ2-3; 11 bases are shared with TRBD2. Per the germline V gene, CDR1 is SQVTM and CDR2 is ANQGSEA. J lost 2 bases, V lost 5 bases, and 6 bases had no gene match. The CDR3 spans 15 residues. CDR3 residues: CSVPGTSGVTDTQYF. The CDR3 coding sequence is TGCAGCGTTCCCGGGACTAGCGGCGTCACAGATACGCAGTATTTT.